Listed here are 10 T cell receptor beta chains from one sample, sequenced in a study of blood T cell repertoires in COVID-19 (dated by TCRdb to about 2020). Libraries were prepared through the immunoSEQ multiplex PCR assay. The immuneACCESS repertoire file appears here via TCRdb, limited to in-frame rearrangements. These files lack a portion of the clones; in checked studies, under half of the deficit traces to unresolved V genes, and the cause of the others is not known. Within this sample are 300,000 to 400,000 clones, with roughly 90% of them counted one time only. The ten largest make up 0.9% to 1% of the sample. The sequenced sample was PBMCs or T cells enriched from blood (not recorded which). These receptors were obtained from a woman in her 30s with acute COVID-19.

V is TRBV24-1 and J is TRBJ1-6; a possible D gene is TRBD1 (6 bases). Germline V CDR1 and CDR2: KGHDR, SFDVKD. The germline V and J ends were trimmed by 9 bases and 0 bases, with 29 bases remaining between them. The CDR3 is 21 residues long. In nucleotides, the CDR3 is TGTGCCACCTTTAGGGACAATATTACCCCGAGCTACGGCTCCTATAATTCACCCCTCCACTTT. It translates to CATFRDNITPSYGSYNSPLHF.

The V gene is TRBV6-6, the J gene TRBJ1-4, with 7 bases identical to TRBD1. The CDR3 consists of 18 residues. The germline CDR1 and CDR2 sequences are MNHNY and SVGAGI (reference sequence). Germline trimming cut 5 bases from V and 4 bases from J; bases unmatched to any gene: 16. This CDR3 reads CASSRKKIRTGFNEKLFF. The CDR3 DNA sequence: TGTGCCAGCAGTCGCAAAAAGATCCGGACAGGTTTTAATGAAAAACTGTTTTTT.

V gene TRBV3-1 (or the pseudogene TRBV3-2) combines with J gene TRBJ1-5; unclear D gene. The CDR3 loop spans 15 amino acids. Trimming took 1 base from V and 3 from J, leaving 10 bases between them. The V gene's germline CDR1 is LGHDT and CDR2 YNNKEL (reference sequence). The CDR3, as DNA: TGTGCCAGCAGCCAAGGGGCAGGCAACAATCAGCCCCAGCATTTT. The encoded protein is CASSQGAGNNQPQHF.

The chain couples TRBV9 to TRBJ2-7; perhaps TRBD2 as D (5 bases). The CDR3 has 15 amino acids. The germline V and J ends were trimmed by 0 bases and 6 bases, with 16 bases remaining between them. CDR1 is SGDLS, CDR2 YYNGEE, per germline. The CDR3 sequence is CASSVEPSIVSEQYF. As DNA, the CDR3 is TGTGCCAGCAGCGTAGAACCTAGCATTGTCTCCGAGCAGTACTTC.

The gene calls are TRBV5-1 and TRBJ2-3; D remains unclear. CDR3 length: 14 residues. Germline V gene sequence: CDR1 SGHRS, CDR2 YFSETQ. Trimming pared 2 bases from V and 2 bases from J, leaving 9 bases between. The CDR3: CASSFSDTTDTQYF. CDR3 sequence (DNA): TGCGCCAGCAGCTTTAGTGACACCACAGATACGCAGTATTTT.

V gene TRBV4-2 combines with J gene TRBJ2-1; no clear D gene. The CDR3 runs 9 residues. CDR1 is LGHNA and CDR2 is YNFKEQ in the germline V gene. Trimming removed 4 bases at V and 12 bases at J, with 4 bases between. The CDR3 loop is CASSPWQFF. The CDR3 region has the DNA TGTGCCAGCAGCCCCTGGCAGTTCTTC.

The chain couples TRBV9 to TRBJ2-7; the D gene is possibly TRBD1 (5 bases). This CDR3 has 14 residues. CDR1 SGDLS and CDR2 YYNGEE come from the germline V gene. Trimming stripped 0 bases from V and 3 bases from J, with 10 bases between. This CDR3 is CASSVADQGYEQYF. The CDR3 region has the DNA TGTGCCAGCAGCGTAGCCGACCAGGGCTACGAGCAGTACTTC.

The V and J genes are TRBV19 and TRBJ2-2; D might be TRBD1 (6 bases). The CDR3 length is 15 residues. Trimming took 5 bases from V and 4 from J, leaving 14 bases between them. Germline CDR1 reads LNHDA; CDR2 reads SQIVND (reference sequence). The CDR3 DNA is TGTGCCAGTAGTTCCGAATCAGGGGTCACCGGGGAGCTGTTTTTT. Protein product: CASSSESGVTGELFF.

This clone was seen a handful of times. The genes are TRBV5-6 and TRBJ2-1; D unclear. CDR3 length: 15 amino acids. V lost 1 base, J lost 0 bases, and 8 bases lay in between. Germline assignment: CDR1 SGHDT and CDR2 YYEEEE. The CDR3 is CASSLYTHSYNEQFF. CDR3 DNA sequence: TGTGCCAGCAGCTTGTACACCCACTCCTACAATGAGCAGTTCTTC.

The genes are TRBV10-3 and TRBJ2-2, with TRBD1 identical over 10 bases. V dropped 2 bases and J dropped 6; count of bases not matched to a gene: 3. CDR1 and CDR2 from the germline V gene are ENHRY and SYGVKD. The CDR3 is 15 amino acids. The CDR3 DNA reads TGTGCCATCAGTGAGGCCGGACAGGGGGCCGGGGAGCTGTTTTTT. This encodes CAISEAGQGAGELFF.